These T cell receptor beta chains were read from a single sample in a study of OX40 agonist ivuxolimab in advanced cancers. The table came from immunoSEQ multiplex PCR; TCRdb's copy has only in-frame clones and leaves some out. The data contain tens of thousands of clones, around nine tenths of them singletons. The specimen was CD4+ or CD8+ T cells sorted from blood, collected in a trial of the OX40 agonist ivuxolimab. The source is an adult with an advanced solid tumor such as melanoma, head and neck, liver or kidney cancer. Both conserved end residues are part of each CDR3. The D gene is left open where the match is weak. Size is stated for part of the rows, as once, few or many counts, or as a class when the clone is expanded.

>NA|NA|TRBV7-2|TRBJ2-1
TGTGCCAGCAGCCCTAGGGGGGGTATGCCTAGTGAGCAGTTCTTC
CASSPRGGMPSEQFF
>NA|TRBD1|TRBV9|TRBJ1-2
TGTGCCAGCAGTCCCGGACAGGGGAACTATGGCTACACCTTC
CASSPGQGNYGYTF
>NA|NA|TRBV27|TRBJ1-5
TGTGCCAGCAGTAGTCAGGGTTCCAGGCCCCAGCATTTT
CASSSQGSRPQHF
>NA|TRBD1|TRBV9|TRBJ2-7
TGTGCCAGCAGCGCATCGGGACAGGTTGGCGAGCAGTACTTC
CASSASGQVGEQYF
>NA|TRBD1|TRBV7-2|TRBJ1-2
TGTGCCAGCAGCTTAAGAGTGTGGGACAGGGGCAAGAATGGCTACACCTTC
CASSLRVWDRGKNGYTF
>NA|TRBD1|TRBV19|TRBJ1-5
TGTGCCAGTAAGACGGGGACAGGGTCGGGGCAGCCCCAGCATTTT
CASKTGTGSGQPQHF
>NA|TRBD1|TRBV30|TRBJ2-1
TGTGCCTGGAGTCGAGACAGGGACAATGAGCAGTTCTTC
CAWSRDRDNEQFF
>NA|NA|TRBV21-1|TRBJ1-1
TGTGCCAGCAGAAAAAAGGTATGGACAATGCTTATCACTGAAGCTTTCTTT
CASRKKVWTMLITEAFF
>NA|TRBD1|TRBV15|TRBJ2-7
TGTGCCACCAGCAGAGTCCCTCAGGGGGAACGTGAATCCTACGAGCAGTACTTC
CATSRVPQGERESYEQYF
>NA|TRBD1|TRBV11-3|TRBJ2-2
TGTGCCAGCAGCTTATCCGGGACAGTGAACACCGGGGAGCTGTTTTTT
CASSLSGTVNTGELFF
>NA|TRBD2|TRBV9|TRBJ2-3
TGTGCCAGCAGCGTAGGACTAGCGGGGGGAGGTGGTAGAGATACGCAGTATTTT
CASSVGLAGGGGRDTQYF
>NA|NA|TRBV5-4|TRBJ1-2
TGTGCCAGCAGCTTGGTCCCTAACTATGGCTACACCTTC
CASSLVPNYGYTF
>NA|NA|TRBV11-2|TRBJ1-1
TGTGCCAGCAGCTTAATCATGAACACTGAAGCTTTCTTT
CASSLIMNTEAFF
>NA|NA|TRBV29-1|TRBJ1-4
TGCAGCGTTAAACAAACAACTAATGAAAAACTGTTTTTT
CSVKQTTNEKLFF
>NA|TRBD2|TRBV5-1|TRBJ2-1
TGCGCCAGCAGCTTGGTTGGCGGGAGGTCCTACAATGAGCAGTTCTTC
CASSLVGGRSYNEQFF
>NA|TRBD1|TRBV28|TRBJ2-5
TGTGCCAGCAGTTTAAGGACAGGGGAAGAGACCCAGTACTTC
CASSLRTGEETQYF
>NA|TRBD2|TRBV6-1|TRBJ2-1
TGTGCCAGCAGTCCGGTAGCGGGAGGGCCCTATGAGCAGTTCTTC
CASSPVAGGPYEQFF
>NA|NA|TRBV5-4|TRBJ1-2
TGTGCCAGCAGCTTAGTACGGGCTGAAACAAGTGGCTACACCTTC
CASSLVRAETSGYTF
>NA|NA|TRBV5-1|TRBJ2-1
TGCGCCAGCAGCTTGACCGGGGGCCAGAATGAGCAGTTCTTC
CASSLTGGQNEQFF
>NA|TRBD1|TRBV5-6|TRBJ1-5
TGTGCCAGCAGCCTTGGGACAGGGGGAGGAGGCCAGCCCCAGCATTTT
CASSLGTGGGGQPQHF
>NA|TRBD2|TRBV5-1|TRBJ2-7
TGCGCCAGCAGCTTGTCACCTAGCGGGATTTTCGAGCAGTACTTC
CASSLSPSGIFEQYF
>NA|NA|TRBV5-1|TRBJ2-5
TGCGCCAGCAGCTTGTTTGTCAGTCAAGAGACCCAGTACTTC
CASSLFVSQETQYF
>once|TRBD2|TRBV4-1|TRBJ2-7
TGCGCCAGCAGCCAAGCGGAAGGCTTAGCGGGAGGGGACTACGAGCAGTACTTC
CASSQAEGLAGGDYEQYF